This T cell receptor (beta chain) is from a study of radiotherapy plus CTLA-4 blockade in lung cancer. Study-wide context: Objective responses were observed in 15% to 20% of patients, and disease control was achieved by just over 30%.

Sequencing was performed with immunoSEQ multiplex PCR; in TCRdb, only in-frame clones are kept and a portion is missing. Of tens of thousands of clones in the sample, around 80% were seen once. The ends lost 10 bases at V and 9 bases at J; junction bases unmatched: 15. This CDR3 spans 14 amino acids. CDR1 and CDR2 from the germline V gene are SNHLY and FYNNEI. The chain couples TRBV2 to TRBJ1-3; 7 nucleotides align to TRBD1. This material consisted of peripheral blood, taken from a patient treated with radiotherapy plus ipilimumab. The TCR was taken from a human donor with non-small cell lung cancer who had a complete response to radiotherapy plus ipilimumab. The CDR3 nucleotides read TGTGCCACCGAGGGGGCCGCCTCTGAGGGCACCATATATTTT. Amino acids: CATEGAASEGTIYF.